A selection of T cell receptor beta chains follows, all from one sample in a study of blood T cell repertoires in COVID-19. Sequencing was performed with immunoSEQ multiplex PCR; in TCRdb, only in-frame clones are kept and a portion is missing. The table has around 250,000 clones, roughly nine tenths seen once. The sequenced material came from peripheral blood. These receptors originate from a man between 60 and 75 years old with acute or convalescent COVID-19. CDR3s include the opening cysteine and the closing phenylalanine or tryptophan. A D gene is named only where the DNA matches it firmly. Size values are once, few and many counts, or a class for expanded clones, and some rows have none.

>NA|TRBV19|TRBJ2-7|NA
CASSFYLGTSQEQYF
TGTGCCAGTAGTTTCTACCTTGGGACTTCTCAAGAGCAGTACTTC
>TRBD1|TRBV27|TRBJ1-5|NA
CASSTGTGGLVPNQPQHF
TGTGCCAGCAGTACCGGGACAGGGGGCCTCGTTCCCAATCAGCCCCAGCATTTT
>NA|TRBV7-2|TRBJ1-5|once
CASSLNEQILSPQHF
TGTGCCAGCAGCTTAAACGAACAGATTTTATCGCCCCAGCATTTT
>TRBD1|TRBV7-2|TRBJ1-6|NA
CASSLGQGNNSPLHF
TGTGCCAGCAGCTTAGGACAGGGCAATAATTCACCCCTCCACTTT
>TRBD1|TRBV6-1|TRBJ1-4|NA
CASSEKTGGSEKLFF
TGTGCCAGCAGTGAAAAAACAGGGGGCAGCGAAAAACTGTTTTTT
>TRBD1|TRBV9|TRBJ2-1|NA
CASSLRQGSEQFF
TGTGCCAGCAGCCTTCGACAGGGCTCTGAGCAGTTCTTC
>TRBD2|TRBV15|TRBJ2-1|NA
CATSRPGTSGIYNEQFF
TGTGCCACCAGCAGACCCGGGACTAGCGGGATCTACAATGAGCAGTTCTTC
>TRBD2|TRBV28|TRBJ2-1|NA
CASRRPAGGSYNEQFF
TGTGCCAGCAGACGTCCAGCGGGAGGGTCCTACAATGAGCAGTTCTTC
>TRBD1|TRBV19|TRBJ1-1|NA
CASLLTGGSTEAFF
TGTGCCAGTCTTCTTACAGGGGGAAGCACTGAAGCTTTCTTT
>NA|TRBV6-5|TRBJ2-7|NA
CASRPEPLDEQYF
TGTGCCAGCAGACCTGAGCCGCTGGACGAGCAGTACTTC
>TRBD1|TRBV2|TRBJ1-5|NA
CASSLQGGNQPQHF
TGTGCCAGCAGCCTACAGGGGGGCAATCAGCCCCAGCATTTT
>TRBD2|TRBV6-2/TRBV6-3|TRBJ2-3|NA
CASSYLVGGGPLDTQYF
TGTGCCAGCAGTTACCTCGTGGGGGGAGGGCCTCTAGATACGCAGTATTTT
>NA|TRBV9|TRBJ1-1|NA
CASSPSQTLTGTEAFF
TGTGCCAGCAGCCCCTCTCAGACTCTCACAGGGACTGAAGCTTTCTTT
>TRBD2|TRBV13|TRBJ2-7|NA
CASRRTSGRAKEQYF
TGTGCCAGCAGACGTACTAGCGGGAGGGCAAAAGAGCAGTACTTC
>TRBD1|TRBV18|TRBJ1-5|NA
CASSPIQGPVQPQHF
TGTGCCAGCTCACCCATACAGGGGCCAGTCCAGCCCCAGCATTTT
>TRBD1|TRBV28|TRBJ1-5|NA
CASRTGGLSNQPQHF
TGTGCCAGCAGGACAGGGGGACTTAGCAATCAGCCCCAGCATTTT
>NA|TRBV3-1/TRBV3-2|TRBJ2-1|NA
CASSQELAGREQFF
TGTGCCAGCAGCCAAGAGTTGGCGGGTAGGGAGCAGTTCTTC
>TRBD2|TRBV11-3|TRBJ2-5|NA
CASSSQSAGGQETQYF
TGTGCCAGCAGCTCACAATCGGCGGGAGGGCAAGAGACCCAGTACTTC
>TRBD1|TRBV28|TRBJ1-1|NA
CTSKGDRAGTEAFF
TGTACCAGCAAGGGAGACAGGGCGGGCACTGAAGCTTTCTTT